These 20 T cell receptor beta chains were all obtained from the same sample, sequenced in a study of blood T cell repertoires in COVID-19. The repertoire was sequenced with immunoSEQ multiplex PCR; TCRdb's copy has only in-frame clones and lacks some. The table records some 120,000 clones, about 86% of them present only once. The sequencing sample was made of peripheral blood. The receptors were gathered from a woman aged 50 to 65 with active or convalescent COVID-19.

Here the CDR3 DNA reads TGTGCCAGCAGCTTAAAGGCGGGAGGCCCAGATACGCAGTATTTT. It is translated as CASSLKAGGPDTQYF. This chain connects TRBV7-9 to TRBJ2-3, with 8 bases that match TRBD2. Per the germline V gene, CDR1 is SEHNR and CDR2 is FQNEAQ (reference sequence). The CDR3 spans 15 residues. Trimming cost V 2 bases and J 4 bases; bases outside gene matches: 5.

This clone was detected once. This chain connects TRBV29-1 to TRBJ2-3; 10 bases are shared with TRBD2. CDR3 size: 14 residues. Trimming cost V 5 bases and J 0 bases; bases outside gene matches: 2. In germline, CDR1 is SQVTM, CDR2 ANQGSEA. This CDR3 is CSVNSGRSTDTQYF. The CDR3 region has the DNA TGCAGCGTTAATAGCGGGAGGAGCACAGATACGCAGTATTTT.

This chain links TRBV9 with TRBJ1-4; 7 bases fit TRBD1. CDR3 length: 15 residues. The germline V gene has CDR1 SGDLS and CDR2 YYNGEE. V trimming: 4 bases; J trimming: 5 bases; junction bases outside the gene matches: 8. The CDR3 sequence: CASSTRDSRNEKLFF. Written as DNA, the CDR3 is TGTGCCAGCAGCACCCGGGACAGTAGAAATGAAAAACTGTTTTTT.

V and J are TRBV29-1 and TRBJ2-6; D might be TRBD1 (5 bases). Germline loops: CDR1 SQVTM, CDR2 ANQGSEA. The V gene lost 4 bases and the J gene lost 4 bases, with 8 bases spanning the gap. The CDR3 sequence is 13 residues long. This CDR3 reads CSVGWTGANVLTF. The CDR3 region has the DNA TGCAGCGTTGGATGGACAGGGGCCAACGTCCTGACTTTC.

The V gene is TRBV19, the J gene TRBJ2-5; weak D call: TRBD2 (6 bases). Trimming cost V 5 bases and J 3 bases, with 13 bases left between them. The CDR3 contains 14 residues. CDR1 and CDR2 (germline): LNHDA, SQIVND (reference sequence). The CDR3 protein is CASSPPGLKETQYF. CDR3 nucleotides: TGTGCCAGTAGTCCCCCGGGACTGAAAGAGACCCAGTACTTC.

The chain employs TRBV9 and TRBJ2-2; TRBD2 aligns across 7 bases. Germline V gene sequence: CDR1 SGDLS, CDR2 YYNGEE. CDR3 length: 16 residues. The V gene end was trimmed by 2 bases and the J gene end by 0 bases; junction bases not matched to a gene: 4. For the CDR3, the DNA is TGTGCCAGCAGCGTCCCTAGCGGACCGAACACCGGGGAGCTGTTTTTT. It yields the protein CASSVPSGPNTGELFF. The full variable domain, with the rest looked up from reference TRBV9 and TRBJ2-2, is DSGVTQTPKHLITATGQRVTLRCSPRSGDLSVYWYQQSLDQGLQFLIQYYNGEERAKGNILERFSAQQFPDLHSELNLSSLELGDSALYFCASSVPSGPNTGELFFGEGSRLTVL.

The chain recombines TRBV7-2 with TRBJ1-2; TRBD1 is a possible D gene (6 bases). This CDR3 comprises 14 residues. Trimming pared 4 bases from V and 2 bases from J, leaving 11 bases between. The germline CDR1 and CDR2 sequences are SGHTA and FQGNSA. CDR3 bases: TGTGCCAGCAGCTCTCGGACAGAGAACTATGGCTACACCTTC. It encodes CASSSRTENYGYTF.

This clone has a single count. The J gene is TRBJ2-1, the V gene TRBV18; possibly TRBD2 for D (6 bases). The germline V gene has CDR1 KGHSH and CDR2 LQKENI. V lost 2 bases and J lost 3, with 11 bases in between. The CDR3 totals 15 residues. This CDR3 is CASSPGLAIYNEQFF. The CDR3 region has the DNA TGTGCCAGCTCACCAGGGCTAGCGATCTACAATGAGCAGTTCTTC.

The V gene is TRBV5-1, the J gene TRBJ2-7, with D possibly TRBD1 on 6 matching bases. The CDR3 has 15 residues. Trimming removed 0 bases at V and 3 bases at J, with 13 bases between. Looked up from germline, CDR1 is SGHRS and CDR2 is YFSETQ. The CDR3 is CASSLGSGAFYEQYF. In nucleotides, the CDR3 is TGCGCCAGCAGCTTGGGCTCAGGGGCTTTCTACGAGCAGTACTTC.

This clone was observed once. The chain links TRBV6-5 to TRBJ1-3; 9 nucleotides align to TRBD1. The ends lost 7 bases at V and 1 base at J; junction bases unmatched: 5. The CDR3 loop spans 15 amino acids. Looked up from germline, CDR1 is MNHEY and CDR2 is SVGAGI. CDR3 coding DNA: TGTGCCAGCACCAGGGACAGGGTGTCTGGAAACACCATATATTTT. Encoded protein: CASTRDRVSGNTIYF.

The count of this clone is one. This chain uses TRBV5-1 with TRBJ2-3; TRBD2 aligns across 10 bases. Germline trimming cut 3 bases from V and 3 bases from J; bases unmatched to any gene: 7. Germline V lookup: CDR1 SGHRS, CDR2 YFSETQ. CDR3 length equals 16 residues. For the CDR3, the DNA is TGCGCCAGCAGCTCTGGTTTAGCGGGAGGAACAGATACGCAGTATTTT. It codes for CASSSGLAGGTDTQYF.

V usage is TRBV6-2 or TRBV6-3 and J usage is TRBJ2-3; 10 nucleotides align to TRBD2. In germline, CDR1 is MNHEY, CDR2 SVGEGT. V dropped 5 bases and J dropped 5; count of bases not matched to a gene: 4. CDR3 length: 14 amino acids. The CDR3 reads CASSRTSGRDTQYF. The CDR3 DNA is TGTGCCAGCAGTCGGACTAGCGGACGAGATACGCAGTATTTT.

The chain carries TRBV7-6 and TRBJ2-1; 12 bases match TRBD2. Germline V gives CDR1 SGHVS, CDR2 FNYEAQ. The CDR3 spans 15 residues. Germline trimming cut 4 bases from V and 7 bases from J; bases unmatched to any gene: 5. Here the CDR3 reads CASSSLAGGGNEQFF. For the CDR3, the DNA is TGTGCCAGCAGCTCCCTAGCGGGAGGGGGGAATGAGCAGTTCTTC.

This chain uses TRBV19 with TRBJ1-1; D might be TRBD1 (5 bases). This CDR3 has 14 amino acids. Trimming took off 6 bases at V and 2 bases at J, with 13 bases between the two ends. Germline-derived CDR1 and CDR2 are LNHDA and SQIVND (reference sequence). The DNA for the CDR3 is TGTGCCAGTAGCTTCGGAGGGGTTAACACTGAAGCTTTCTTT. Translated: CASSFGGVNTEAFF.

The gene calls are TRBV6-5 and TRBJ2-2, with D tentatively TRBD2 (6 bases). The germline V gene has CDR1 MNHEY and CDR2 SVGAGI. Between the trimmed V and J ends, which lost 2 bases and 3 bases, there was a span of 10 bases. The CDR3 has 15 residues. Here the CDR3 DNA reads TGTGCCAGCAGTTACAGGGGAGGCGACACCGGGGAGCTGTTTTTT. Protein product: CASSYRGGDTGELFF.

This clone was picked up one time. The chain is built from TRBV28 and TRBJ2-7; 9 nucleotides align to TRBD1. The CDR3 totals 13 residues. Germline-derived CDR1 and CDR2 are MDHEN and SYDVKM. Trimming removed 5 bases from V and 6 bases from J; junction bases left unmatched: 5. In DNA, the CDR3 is TGTGCCAGCAGTGACTACAGGGGGCGCGAGCAGTACTTC. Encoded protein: CASSDYRGREQYF. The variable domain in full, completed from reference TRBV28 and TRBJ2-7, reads DVKVTQSSRYLVKRTGEKVFLECVQDMDHENMFWYRQDPGLGLRLIYFSYDVKMKEKGDIPEGYSVSREKKERFSLILESASTNQTSMYLCASSDYRGREQYFGPGTRLTVT.

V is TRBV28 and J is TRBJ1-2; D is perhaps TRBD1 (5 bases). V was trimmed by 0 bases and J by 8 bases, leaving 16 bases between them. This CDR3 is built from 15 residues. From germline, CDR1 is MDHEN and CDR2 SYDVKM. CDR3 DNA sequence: TGTGCCAGCAGTTTATGGGGAGGGGAGGAATGGGGCTACACCTTC. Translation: CASSLWGGEEWGYTF.

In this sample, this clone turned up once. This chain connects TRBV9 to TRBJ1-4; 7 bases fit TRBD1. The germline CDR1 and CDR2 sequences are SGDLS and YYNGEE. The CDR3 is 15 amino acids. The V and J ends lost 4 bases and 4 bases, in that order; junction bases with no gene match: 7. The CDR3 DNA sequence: TGTGCCAGCAGCCTTCTGGGGACAGATAATGAAAAACTGTTTTTT. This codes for CASSLLGTDNEKLFF.

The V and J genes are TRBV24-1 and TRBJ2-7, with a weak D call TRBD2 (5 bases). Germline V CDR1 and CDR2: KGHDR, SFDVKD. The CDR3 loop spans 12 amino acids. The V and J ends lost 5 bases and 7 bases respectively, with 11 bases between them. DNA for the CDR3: TGTGCCACCAGTGTTGCACTAGGGGAGCAGTACTTC. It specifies CATSVALGEQYF.

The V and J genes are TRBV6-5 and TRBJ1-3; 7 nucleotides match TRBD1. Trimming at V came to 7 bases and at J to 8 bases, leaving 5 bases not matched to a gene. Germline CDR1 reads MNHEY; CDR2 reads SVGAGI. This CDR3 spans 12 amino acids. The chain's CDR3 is CASKSQGDTIYF. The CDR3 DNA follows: TGTGCCAGCAAGAGCCAGGGGGACACCATATATTTT.